Shown below are 6 T cell receptor beta chains from a single sample sequenced in a study of T-cell reconstitution after alpha-beta-depleted transplantation in children. During its preparation, the TCRbeta library received unique molecular identifiers. MiXCR, applied by TCRdb to the PCR reads, yields one record per CDR3 protein. The table lists around 70,000 distinct CDR3 sequences, 11% of them singletons, with less than 15% in the top ten. This specimen consisted of PBMCs, obtained before TCRalphabeta/CD19-depleted stem cell transplant. The receptors stem from a boy aged 5-17 years with acute myeloid leukemia, due to receive a stem cell transplant.

This clonotype was detected ten times or more. The J gene is TRBJ2-3, the V gene TRBV20-1; D is perhaps TRBD1 (6 bases). Germline CDR1 reads DFQATT; CDR2 reads SNEGSKA (reference sequence). Trimming took 2 bases from V and 7 from J, leaving 13 bases between them. This CDR3 contains 13 residues. CDR3 protein: CSARQAGAYTQYF. Here the CDR3 DNA reads TGCAGTGCTAGACAAGCAGGGGCGTATACGCAGTATTTT.

This clonotype was seen at least ten times. The V and J genes are TRBV6-5 and TRBJ2-5; TRBD1 matches 9 bases. The CDR3 spans 14 residues. Germline V gene data show CDR1 as MNHEY and CDR2 as SVGAGI. V was pared by 0 bases and J by 5 bases, with 1 base of the junction left unmatched. The CDR3: CASSYSTGGETQYF. The CDR3 region has the DNA TGTGCCAGCAGTTACTCAACAGGGGGCGAGACCCAGTACTTC.

This clonotype was counted many times. This rearrangement joins TRBV20-1 to TRBJ1-2; no firm D call. Germline CDR1 DFQATT, CDR2 SNEGSKA (reference sequence). The CDR3 extends over 12 amino acids. The V and J ends lost 3 bases and 3 bases respectively, with 8 bases between them. CDR3 coding DNA: TGCAGTGCTAGTCCAAATCACTATGGCTACACCTTC. Translation gives CSASPNHYGYTF.

The chain has TRBV19 and TRBJ2-3; D gene uncertain. CDR3 size: 11 residues. The V end was cut by 1 base, the J end by 7 bases, with 3 bases between. The germline V gene has CDR1 LNHDA and CDR2 SQIVND (reference sequence). CDR3: CASSIGNTQYF. DNA for the CDR3: TGTGCCAGTAGTATAGGCAATACGCAGTATTTT.

This clonotype was recorded at least ten times. The rearrangement links TRBV11-2 to TRBJ1-2; D is undetermined. V lost 3 bases to trimming and J lost 8 bases, with 22 bases between them. The CDR3 extends over 16 amino acids. The germline V gene encodes CDR1 SGHAT and CDR2 FQNNGV. CDR3 sequence: CASSFNLLSEGRGYTF. For the CDR3, the DNA is TGTGCCAGCAGCTTTAACCTATTGTCAGAGGGCCGGGGCTACACCTTC.

In this sample, this clonotype turned up many times. The DNA of the CDR3 is TGCGCCAGCAGCTTGGACAGGGACACTGAAGCTTTCTTT. Its protein is CASSLDRDTEAFF. The genes are TRBV5-1 and TRBJ1-1, with D possibly TRBD1 on 6 matching bases. Germline V gene lookup returns CDR1 SGHRS and CDR2 YFSETQ. The CDR3 is made up of 13 amino acids. Trimming shortened V by 0 bases and J by 3 bases, and 6 bases separated the two germline ends.